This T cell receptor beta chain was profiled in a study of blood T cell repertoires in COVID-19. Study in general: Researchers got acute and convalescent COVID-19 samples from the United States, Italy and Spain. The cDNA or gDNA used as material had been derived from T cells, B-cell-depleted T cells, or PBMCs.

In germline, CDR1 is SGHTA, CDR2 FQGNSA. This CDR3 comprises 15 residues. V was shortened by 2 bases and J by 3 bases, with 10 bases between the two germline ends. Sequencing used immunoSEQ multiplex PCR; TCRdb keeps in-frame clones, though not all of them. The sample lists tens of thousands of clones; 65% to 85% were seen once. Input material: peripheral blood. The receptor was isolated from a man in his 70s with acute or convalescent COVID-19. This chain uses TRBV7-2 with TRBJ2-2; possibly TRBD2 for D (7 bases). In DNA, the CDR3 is TGTGCCAGCAGCTTACGGGGGGCGGACACCGGGGAGCTGTTTTTT. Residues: CASSLRGADTGELFF.